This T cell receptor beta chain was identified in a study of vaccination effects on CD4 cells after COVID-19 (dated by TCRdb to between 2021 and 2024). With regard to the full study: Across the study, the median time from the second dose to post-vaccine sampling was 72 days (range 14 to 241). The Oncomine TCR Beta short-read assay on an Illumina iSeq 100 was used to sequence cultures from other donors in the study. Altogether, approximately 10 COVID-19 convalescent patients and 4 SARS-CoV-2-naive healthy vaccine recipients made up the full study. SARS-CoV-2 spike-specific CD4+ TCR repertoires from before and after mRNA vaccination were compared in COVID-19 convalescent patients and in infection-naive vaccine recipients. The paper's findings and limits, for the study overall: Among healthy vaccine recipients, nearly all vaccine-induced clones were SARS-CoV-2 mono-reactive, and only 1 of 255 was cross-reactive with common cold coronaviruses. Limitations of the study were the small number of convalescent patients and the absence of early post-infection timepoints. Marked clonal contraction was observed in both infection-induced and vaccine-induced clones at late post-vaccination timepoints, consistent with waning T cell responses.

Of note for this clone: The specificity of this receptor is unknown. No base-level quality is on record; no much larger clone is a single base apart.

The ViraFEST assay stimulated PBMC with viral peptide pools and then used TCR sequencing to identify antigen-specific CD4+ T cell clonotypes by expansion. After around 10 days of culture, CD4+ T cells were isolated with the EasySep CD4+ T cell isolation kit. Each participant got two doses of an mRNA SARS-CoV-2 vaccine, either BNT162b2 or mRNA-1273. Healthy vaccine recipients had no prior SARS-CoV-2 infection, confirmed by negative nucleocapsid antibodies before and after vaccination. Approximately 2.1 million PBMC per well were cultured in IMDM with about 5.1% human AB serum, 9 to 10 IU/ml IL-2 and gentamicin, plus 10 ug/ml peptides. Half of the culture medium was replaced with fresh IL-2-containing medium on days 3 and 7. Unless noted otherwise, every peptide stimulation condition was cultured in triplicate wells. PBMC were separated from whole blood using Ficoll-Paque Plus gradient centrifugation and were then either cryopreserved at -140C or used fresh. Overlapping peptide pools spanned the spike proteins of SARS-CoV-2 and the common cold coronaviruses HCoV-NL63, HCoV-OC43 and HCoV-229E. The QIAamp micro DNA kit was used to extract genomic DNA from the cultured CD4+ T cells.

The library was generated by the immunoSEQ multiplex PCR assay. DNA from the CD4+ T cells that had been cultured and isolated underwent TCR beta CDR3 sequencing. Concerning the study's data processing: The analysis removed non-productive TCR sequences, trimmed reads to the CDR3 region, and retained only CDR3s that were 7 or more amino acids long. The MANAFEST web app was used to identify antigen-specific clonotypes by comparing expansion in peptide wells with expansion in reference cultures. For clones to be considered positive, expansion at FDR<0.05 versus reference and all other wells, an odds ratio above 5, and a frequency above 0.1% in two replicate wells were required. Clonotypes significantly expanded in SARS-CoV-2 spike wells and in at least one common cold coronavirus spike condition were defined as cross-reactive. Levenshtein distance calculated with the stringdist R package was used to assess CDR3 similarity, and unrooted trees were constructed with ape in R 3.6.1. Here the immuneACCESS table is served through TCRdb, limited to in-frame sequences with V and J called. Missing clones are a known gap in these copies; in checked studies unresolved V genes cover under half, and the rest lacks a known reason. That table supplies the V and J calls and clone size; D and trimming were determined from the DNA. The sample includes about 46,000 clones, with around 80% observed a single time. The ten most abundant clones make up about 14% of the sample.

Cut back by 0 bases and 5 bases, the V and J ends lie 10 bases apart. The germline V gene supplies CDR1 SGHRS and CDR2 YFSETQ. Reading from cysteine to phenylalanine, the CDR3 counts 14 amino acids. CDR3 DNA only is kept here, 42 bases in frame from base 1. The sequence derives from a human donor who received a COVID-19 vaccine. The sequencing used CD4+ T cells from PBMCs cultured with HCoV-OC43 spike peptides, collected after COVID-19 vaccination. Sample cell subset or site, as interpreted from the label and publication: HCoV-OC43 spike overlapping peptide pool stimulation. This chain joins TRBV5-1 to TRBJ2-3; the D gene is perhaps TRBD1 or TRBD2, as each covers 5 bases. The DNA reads TGCGCCAGCAGCTTGGGGGGACCAGAAGATACGCAGTATTTT. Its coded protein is CASSLGGPEDTQYF.